This T cell receptor beta chain originates from a study of beta chain features in type 1 diabetes. Study results and caveats: Cells that show high TCR expression could be over-represented by cDNA sequencing. There were fewer insertions and more deletions at the VDJ junctions of type 1 diabetes patients.

One heparinised draw of blood, averaging around 120 mL, came from each donor. Markers CD45RO/CCR7/CD25/CD127/CD95/CD27 served to sort CD4+ naive, central memory, regulatory and stem cell-like memory cells. Expressed TCRB transcripts were sequenced because the entire RNA isolate underwent reverse transcription. Assay: immunoSEQ multiplex PCR; the TCRdb copy retains only in-frame clones and omits some. The sample comprises about 15,000 clones, roughly 56% of which are singletons, and over 0.45% rests with the top ten. Regarding this clone: What it binds is not known.

CDR1 and CDR2 (germline): SQVTM, ANQGSEA. This CDR3 contains 17 residues. Trimming took 6 bases from V and 7 from J; bases not matched to a gene: 15. Sequenced: stem cell memory CD4+ T cells from blood. V gene TRBV29-1 combines with J gene TRBJ2-1; TRBD2 aligns across 13 bases. This TCR was sampled from a woman between 18 and 30 years old in good health. The CDR3 sequence is CSVLTSGRAWSGNEQFF. CDR3 in DNA: TGCAGCGTCCTCACTAGCGGGAGGGCCTGGAGCGGGAATGAGCAGTTCTTC.